Each of the 30 T cell receptor beta chains below was sequenced from the same sample in a study of cytomegalovirus exposure and HLA in healthy donors. PCR used 60 Vbeta primers and 13 Jbeta primers. TCRdb's copy holds only in-frame clones and misses some; the assay was immunoSEQ multiplex PCR. This sample has approximately 160,000 clones, with approximately 80% found just once. Material for sequencing was PBMCs. These receptors all come from a man aged 25 to 40 in good health and CMV-seropositive.

V is TRBV4-1 and J is TRBJ2-7; D gene ambiguous. Germline CDR1 and CDR2: MGHRA and YSYEKL. The CDR3 extends over 15 amino acids. V dropped 0 bases and J dropped 3 bases, with 12 bases sitting between them. The CDR3, as DNA: TGCGCCAGCAGCCAAGAAGAGGTTCAAGGCTACGAGCAGTACTTC. Translated: CASSQEEVQGYEQYF.

This clone has just a few counts. This chain links TRBV7-2 with TRBJ2-1; D remains ambiguous. The CDR3 covers 16 residues. With 1 base removed from V and 0 bases from J, the gap between germline ends came to 10 bases. The germline V gene encodes CDR1 SGHTA and CDR2 FQGNSA. The CDR3 DNA sequence: TGTGCCAGCAGCTTAGTTCCCCGGAGCTCCTACAATGAGCAGTTCTTC. This sequence encodes CASSLVPRSSYNEQFF.

This clone came up a few times. The chain joins TRBV5-6 to TRBJ1-2; tentative D call: TRBD1 (5 bases). Deletions cut 4 bases from V and 3 bases from J, with 10 bases between. The germline V gene has CDR1 SGHDT and CDR2 YYEEEE. This CDR3 contains 13 residues. The CDR3 protein is CASSTGRDYGYTF. The CDR3 coding sequence is TGTGCCAGCAGCACAGGACGGGACTATGGCTACACCTTC.

This clone showed up just a few times. The chain uses TRBV7-9 and TRBJ1-2; D is uncertain. The germline V gene encodes CDR1 SEHNR and CDR2 FQNEAQ (reference sequence). The CDR3 extends over 13 amino acids. With 1 base removed from V and 7 bases from J, the gap between germline ends came to 10 bases. The CDR3 coding sequence is TGTGCCAGCAGCTTAGAGTCCGAGGCTGGCTACACCTTC. This translates into CASSLESEAGYTF.

In DNA, the CDR3 is TGTGCCAGGATCTTTAACAGGTGTACCGGGGAGCTGTTTTTT. It yields the protein CARIFNRCTGELFF. The chain uses TRBV25-1 and TRBJ2-2; D perhaps matches TRBD1 (5 bases). Per the germline V gene, CDR1 is MGHDK and CDR2 is SYGVNS. This CDR3 region has 14 residues. V lost 9 bases and J lost 5, with 16 bases in between.

V is TRBV7-2 and J is TRBJ1-5; the D gene is possibly TRBD1 (5 bases). The CDR3 extends over 14 amino acids. V was shortened by 5 bases and J by 4 bases, with 12 bases between the two germline ends. Germline CDR1 SGHTA, CDR2 FQGNSA. As DNA, the CDR3 is TGTGCCAGCAGCCAGGGCCTGGGGAATCAGCCCCAGCATTTT. This codes for CASSQGLGNQPQHF. The variable domain in full, completed from reference TRBV7-2 and TRBJ1-5, reads GAGVSQSPSNKVTEKGKDVELRCDPISGHTALYWYRQSLGQGLEFLIYFQGNSAPDKSGLPSDRFSAERTGGSVSTLTIQRTQQEDSAVYLCASSQGLGNQPQHFGDGTRLSIL.

The genes are TRBV28 and TRBJ2-3; 10 nucleotides line up with TRBD2. This CDR3 comprises 14 residues. V lost 6 bases, J lost 1 base, and 1 base stayed unmatched. CDR1 and CDR2 from the germline V gene are MDHEN and SYDVKM. CDR3 DNA sequence: TGTGCCAGCAGCACTAGCGGGGGCACAGATACGCAGTATTTT. Translating gives CASSTSGGTDTQYF.

The V call is TRBV7-9, the J call TRBJ2-7; TRBD1 matches 8 bases. The CDR3 consists of 14 residues. Trimming removed 5 bases from V and 4 bases from J; junction bases left unmatched: 7. Germline V gives CDR1 SEHNR, CDR2 FQNEAQ (reference sequence). Here the CDR3 reads CASSMDRAGYEQYF. As DNA, the CDR3 is TGTGCCAGCAGCATGGACAGGGCAGGTTACGAGCAGTACTTC.

This chain connects TRBV19 to TRBJ1-5; 7 bases line up with TRBD1. Germline values: CDR1 LNHDA, CDR2 SQIVND (reference sequence). This CDR3 comprises 17 residues. J gave up 5 bases and V 5 bases, and 15 bases lay outside the gene matches. Written as DNA, the CDR3 is TGTGCCAGTAGTCCACTCCAAACGGGACAGCACTATCAGCCCCAGCATTTT. Protein sequence: CASSPLQTGQHYQPQHF. Complete variable domain (other parts from reference TRBV19 and TRBJ1-5): DGGITQSPKYLFRKEGQNVTLSCEQNLNHDAMYWYRQDPGQGLRLIYYSQIVNDFQKGDIAEGYSVSREKKESFPLTVTSAQKNPTAFYLCASSPLQTGQHYQPQHFGDGTRLSIL.

The chain couples TRBV7-7 to TRBJ2-5; TRBD2 matches 10 bases. The trim removed 4 bases at V and 2 bases at J, leaving 4 bases unmatched. The germline CDR1 and CDR2 sequences are SSHAT and FNYEAQ (reference sequence). The CDR3 covers 15 residues. The CDR3 sequence is CASSYGSGGQETQYF. The CDR3 nucleotides are TGTGCCAGCAGCTACGGTAGCGGGGGGCAAGAGACCCAGTACTTC. Filled out from reference TRBV7-7 and TRBJ2-5, the complete variable domain reads GAGVSQSPRYKVTKRGQDVTLRCDPISSHATLYWYQQALGQGPEFLTYFNYEAQPDKSGLPSDRFSAERPEGSISTLTIQRTEQRDSAMYRCASSYGSGGQETQYFGPGTRLLVL.

This chain uses TRBV14 with TRBJ2-4; 15 bases align to TRBD2. CDR1 SGHDN and CDR2 FVKESK come from the germline V gene. V shed 4 bases, J shed 0 bases, and the junction held 4 bases outside the gene matches. CDR3 length: 18 residues. CDR3 in DNA: TGTGCCAGCAGCCGGGGACTAGCGGGAGGAATAGCCAAAAACATTCAGTACTTC. Its translation is CASSRGLAGGIAKNIQYF.

The rearrangement uses TRBV10-3 and TRBJ1-2; no clear D gene. This CDR3 has 15 residues. The germline CDR1 and CDR2 sequences are ENHRY and SYGVKD. Trimming shortened V by 9 bases and J by 8 bases, and 25 bases separated the two germline ends. CDR3 in amino acids: CAIHEGRAEAIGYTF. CDR3 DNA: TGTGCCATTCATGAGGGTAGGGCAGAGGCTATCGGCTACACCTTC.

The V gene is TRBV19, the J gene TRBJ2-3; 9 bases align to TRBD1. J gave up 1 base and V 4 bases, and 0 bases lay outside the gene matches. Germline assignment: CDR1 LNHDA and CDR2 SQIVND (reference sequence). This CDR3 has 14 residues. The CDR3 protein is CASSNRGRTDTQYF. DNA for the CDR3: TGTGCCAGTAGTAACAGGGGGCGCACAGATACGCAGTATTTT.

The chain recombines TRBV9 with TRBJ2-3; the match to TRBD1 covers 7 bases. CDR3 length: 14 amino acids. The J segment lost 14 bases and the V segment lost 2 bases, leaving 14 bases of the junction unmatched. The germline V gene has CDR1 SGDLS and CDR2 YYNGEE. The CDR3 here is CASSVNRGLEAVYF. CDR3 bases: TGTGCCAGCAGCGTCAACAGGGGTTTGGAGGCAGTGTATTTT.

The chain combines TRBV19 with TRBJ1-2, with 8 bases fitting TRBD1. Germline trimming cut 10 bases from V and 1 base from J; bases unmatched to any gene: 5. Germline-derived CDR1 and CDR2 are LNHDA and SQIVND (reference sequence). The length of the CDR3 is 13 residues. CDR3 region: CATGTGGNYGYTF. Here the CDR3 DNA reads TGTGCCACTGGGACAGGCGGTAACTATGGCTACACCTTC.

The rearrangement uses TRBV7-9 and TRBJ1-2; the D is unclear. Germline loops: CDR1 SEHNR, CDR2 FQNEAQ (reference sequence). The CDR3 is made up of 14 amino acids. Trimming cost V 2 bases and J 5 bases, with 12 bases left between them. This chain's CDR3 is CASSLHGFRYGYTF. The CDR3 bases are TGTGCCAGCAGCTTACACGGTTTTCGATATGGCTACACCTTC.

The V gene is TRBV7-8, the J gene TRBJ1-5; 7 nucleotides line up with TRBD1. V lost 3 bases and J lost 4; bases outside the gene matches: 6. Germline-derived CDR1 and CDR2 are SGHVS and FQNEAQ. This CDR3 region has 15 residues. As DNA, the CDR3 is TGTGCCAGCAGCTTCCGGGACAGCGGAAATCAGCCCCAGCATTTT. It codes for CASSFRDSGNQPQHF.

The chain is built from TRBV15 and TRBJ2-7; 7 nucleotides agree with TRBD2. There are 13 residues in the CDR3. Germline V gene data show CDR1 as LNHNV and CDR2 as YYDKDF (reference sequence). With V trimmed by 5 bases and J by 3 bases, 4 bases remained unmatched. The CDR3: CATSPGLDYEQYF. In DNA form, the CDR3 reads TGTGCCACCAGCCCTGGACTAGACTACGAGCAGTACTTC. Looking up the rest from reference TRBV15 and TRBJ2-7 gives the full variable domain: DAMVIQNPRYQVTQFGKPVTLSCSQTLNHNVMYWYQQKSSQAPKLLFHYYDKDFNNEADTPDNFQSRRPNTSFCFLDIRSPGLGDTAMYLCATSPGLDYEQYFGPGTRLTVT.

This chain uses TRBV27 with TRBJ2-7; 7 bases are a match to TRBD1. J gave up 1 base and V 3 bases, and 12 bases lay outside the gene matches. Germline V gene data show CDR1 as MNHEY and CDR2 as SMNVEV (reference sequence). This CDR3 region has 17 residues. CDR3 DNA sequence: TGTGCCAGCAGTTTTTACCCTGACAGGGCAACTTCCTACGAGCAGTACTTC. Translating gives CASSFYPDRATSYEQYF.

This clone was detected only a few times. This chain links TRBV7-9 with TRBJ1-6; possibly TRBD1 for D (5 bases). The CDR3 is 18 residues long. Trimming stripped 2 bases from V and 8 bases from J, with 22 bases between. The V gene's germline CDR1 is SEHNR and CDR2 FQNEAQ (reference sequence). The CDR3 protein is CASSLLARGRVKDSPLHF. The CDR3 coding sequence is TGTGCCAGCAGCTTACTGGCTAGGGGTAGAGTAAAGGATTCACCCCTCCACTTT. The full variable domain, its missing parts supplied by reference TRBV7-9 and TRBJ1-6, is DTGVSQNPRHKITKRGQNVTFRCDPISEHNRLYWYRQTLGQGPEFLTYFQNEAQLEKSRLLSDRFSAERPKGSFSTLEIQRTEQGDSAMYLCASSLLARGRVKDSPLHFGNGTRLTVT.

This chain links TRBV19 with TRBJ1-5, with 7 bases lining up with TRBD1. With 5 bases clipped from V and 0 bases from J, the junction kept 7 bases outside the gene matches. In germline, CDR1 is LNHDA, CDR2 SQIVND (reference sequence). The length of the CDR3 is 16 residues. In DNA form, the CDR3 reads TGTGCCAGTAGTCCCCAGACAGGGTATAGCAATCAGCCCCAGCATTTT. Residues: CASSPQTGYSNQPQHF.

The rearrangement joins TRBV7-9 to TRBJ2-3; TRBD2 matches at 10 bases. CDR3 length: 14 residues. Losses at the gene ends were 5 bases for V and 5 bases for J; bases not matched to a gene: 4. CDR1 is SEHNR, CDR2 FQNEAQ, per germline (reference sequence). The CDR3 DNA reads as TGTGCCAGCAGCGGCCGGACTAGCGGAGATACGCAGTATTTT. Its translation is CASSGRTSGDTQYF.

The chain has TRBV7-9 and TRBJ2-4, with 7 bases that match TRBD1. The CDR3 runs 13 residues. The V gene's germline CDR1 is SEHNR and CDR2 FQNEAQ (reference sequence). After removal of 6 bases from V and 9 bases from J, the junction contained 8 bases not matched to a gene. CDR3 residues: CASRRPGQTIQYF. CDR3 bases: TGTGCCAGCAGGCGACCGGGACAGACCATTCAGTACTTC. Full variable domain (remainder filled in from reference TRBV7-9 and TRBJ2-4): DTGVSQNPRHKITKRGQNVTFRCDPISEHNRLYWYRQTLGQGPEFLTYFQNEAQLEKSRLLSDRFSAERPKGSFSTLEIQRTEQGDSAMYLCASRRPGQTIQYFGAGTRLSVL.

The chain combines TRBV7-9 with TRBJ2-1, with 9 bases fitting TRBD2. The CDR3 has 15 amino acids. Germline CDR1 is SEHNR and CDR2 is FQNEAQ (reference sequence). V shed 3 bases and J 7 bases; nucleotides not matched to a gene: 7. The CDR3 sequence: CASSFLAGSSNEQFF. CDR3 DNA sequence: TGTGCCAGCAGCTTCCTAGCGGGGAGTTCTAATGAGCAGTTCTTC.

This chain joins TRBV28 and TRBJ2-1, with D possibly matching TRBD1 (6 bases). Germline CDR1 MDHEN, CDR2 SYDVKM. The CDR3 has 15 amino acids. The V and J ends lost 9 bases and 0 bases respectively, with 15 bases between them. The CDR3 loop is CASAPGDLSYNEQFF. DNA of the CDR3: TGTGCCAGTGCCCCAGGGGACCTCTCCTACAATGAGCAGTTCTTC.

V is TRBV30 and J is TRBJ1-4; a weak D match, TRBD1 (6 bases). The V end was cut by 2 bases, the J end by 2 bases, with 12 bases between. The CDR3 length is 15 residues. CDR1 is GTSNPN and CDR2 is SVGIG in the germline V gene (reference sequence). CDR3: CAWSLRQVTNEKLFF. The CDR3 DNA reads as TGTGCCTGGAGTCTGCGACAGGTTACTAATGAAAAACTGTTTTTT.

The CDR3 loop reads CASSSNRGSTGNTIYF. CDR3 bases: TGTGCCAGTAGTTCGAACAGGGGGTCGACTGGAAACACCATATATTTT. The chain carries TRBV19 and TRBJ1-3; 8 bases map to TRBD1. The CDR3 runs 16 residues. V lost 5 bases, J lost 2 bases, and 8 bases stayed unmatched. Germline assignment: CDR1 LNHDA and CDR2 SQIVND (reference sequence).

CDR3 nucleotides: TGTGCCAGCAGTTACTCGGGGACAGTTATGAACACTGAAGCTTTCTTT. Translation gives CASSYSGTVMNTEAFF. The V call is TRBV6-5, the J call TRBJ1-1, with TRBD1 matching 7 bases. V was clipped by 0 bases and J by 0 bases; unmatched bases: 4. From germline, CDR1 is MNHEY and CDR2 SVGAGI. The CDR3 is 16 amino acids.

The chain links TRBV7-2 to TRBJ1-1; D not certain. CDR1 and CDR2 from the germline V gene are SGHTA and FQGNSA. The CDR3 has 18 residues. The V gene lost 1 base and the J gene lost 3 bases, with 21 bases spanning the gap. Here the CDR3 DNA reads TGTGCCAGCAGCTTAGACCGTTCCCTCTATTCTCACTACACTGAAGCTTTCTTT. Protein: CASSLDRSLYSHYTEAFF.

The CDR3 sequence: CASSSRGTGYEKLFF. The CDR3 DNA reads as TGTGCCAGCAGCTCGCGTGGGACAGGATATGAAAAACTGTTTTTT. V usage is TRBV21-1 and J usage is TRBJ1-4; the D call in the table, TRBD1, was not verified against the DNA. TRBV21-1 is flagged as a pseudogene. The CDR3 has 15 residues.